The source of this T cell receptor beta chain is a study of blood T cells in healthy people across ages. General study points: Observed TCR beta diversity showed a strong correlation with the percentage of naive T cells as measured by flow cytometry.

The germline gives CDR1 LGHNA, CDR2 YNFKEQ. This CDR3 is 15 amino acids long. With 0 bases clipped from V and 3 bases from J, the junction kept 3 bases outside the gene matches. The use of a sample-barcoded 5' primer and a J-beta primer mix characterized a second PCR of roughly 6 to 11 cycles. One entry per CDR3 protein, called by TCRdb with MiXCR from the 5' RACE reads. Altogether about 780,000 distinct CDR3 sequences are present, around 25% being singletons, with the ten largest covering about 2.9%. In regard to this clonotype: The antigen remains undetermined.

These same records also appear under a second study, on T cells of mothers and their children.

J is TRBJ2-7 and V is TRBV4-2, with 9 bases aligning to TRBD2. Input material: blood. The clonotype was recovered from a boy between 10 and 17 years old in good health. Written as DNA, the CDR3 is TGTGCCAGCAGCCAAGAGCGGCGGGGGGGCTACGAGCAGTACTTC. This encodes CASSQERRGGYEQYF.